Below, 18 T cell receptor beta chains from the same sample are listed, as sequenced in a study of blood T cell repertoires in COVID-19. Measured with immunoSEQ multiplex PCR; TCRdb has only the in-frame clones, and not every one. The table shows roughly 100,000 clones, with approximately 84% occurring only once. Sequencing was carried out using peripheral blood. These receptors all stem from a human donor in a cohort sampled during active or convalescent COVID-19.

This chain connects TRBV5-6 to TRBJ2-5, with D possibly being TRBD1 (5 bases). V lost 2 bases, J lost 3 bases, and 11 bases lay in between. This CDR3 has 14 amino acids. CDR1 is SGHDT, CDR2 YYEEEE, per germline. This CDR3 is CASSLLLGEETQYF. CDR3 in DNA: TGTGCCAGCAGCTTACTTTTAGGGGAAGAGACCCAGTACTTC. Full variable domain (missing parts from reference TRBV5-6 and TRBJ2-5): DAGVTQSPTHLIKTRGQQVTLRCSPKSGHDTVSWYQQALGQGPQFIFQYYEEEERQRGNFPDRFSGHQFPNYSSELNVNALLLGDSALYLCASSLLLGEETQYFGPGTRLLVL.

The V gene is TRBV18, the J gene TRBJ1-2; D ambiguous. CDR1 is KGHSH, CDR2 LQKENI, per germline. V lost 3 bases and J 2 bases, leaving 22 bases between the germline ends. There are 18 residues in the CDR3. In DNA form, the CDR3 reads TGTGCCAGCTCACCCGGGGTGTTATCTATTTCCCTGAACTATGGCTACACCTTC. It specifies CASSPGVLSISLNYGYTF.

This chain connects TRBV19 to TRBJ2-1; D not certain. The CDR3 consists of 15 residues. Germline V gene lookup returns CDR1 LNHDA and CDR2 SQIVND (reference sequence). V dropped 5 bases and J dropped 3 bases, with 14 bases sitting between them. CDR3 nucleotides: TGTGCCAGTAGTGTACCCGGGTACCGCTACAATGAGCAGTTCTTC. Its translation is CASSVPGYRYNEQFF.

CDR3 coding DNA: TGTGCCACCAGCAGAGATCGAGCTTATGGCTACACCTTC. Protein: CATSRDRAYGYTF. The V gene is TRBV15, the J gene TRBJ1-2; D call uncertain. Germline V gives CDR1 LNHNV, CDR2 YYDKDF (reference sequence). V lost 0 bases, J lost 5 bases, and 7 bases lay in between. CDR3 size: 13 residues.

The CDR3 spells CASSLRRGGADEKLFF. The CDR3 region has the DNA TGTGCCAGCAGCCTCCGTCGAGGGGGGGCTGATGAAAAACTGTTTTTT. The chain employs TRBV3-1 (or the pseudogene TRBV3-2) and TRBJ1-4; the D gene is possibly TRBD1 (6 bases). This CDR3 has 16 amino acids. CDR1 and CDR2 from the germline V gene are LGHDT and YNNKEL (reference sequence). V was pared by 4 bases and J by 6 bases, with 18 bases between.

The chain uses TRBV11-3 and TRBJ2-5; 7 bases match TRBD2. CDR1 and CDR2 (germline): SGHNT, YENEEA. The J segment lost 5 bases and the V segment lost 1 base, leaving 4 bases of the junction unmatched. The CDR3 is 14 residues long. CDR3 DNA sequence: TGTGCCAGCAGCTTAGGACTAGCCGGGGAGACCCAGTACTTC. This codes for CASSLGLAGETQYF.

About this clone: Other nucleotide sequences from this sample produce the same CDR3. The J gene is TRBJ1-5, the V gene TRBV6-1; the match to TRBD1 covers 8 bases. Trimming removed 3 bases from V and 1 base from J; junction bases left unmatched: 5. Germline lookup yields CDR1 MNHNS and CDR2 SASEGT. The CDR3 totals 16 residues. CDR3 amino acids: CASSDLQGASNQPQHF. CDR3 in DNA: TGTGCCAGCAGTGACTTGCAGGGGGCAAGCAATCAGCCCCAGCATTTT.

This CDR3 reads CASSRPGQHSPLHF. DNA of the CDR3: TGTGCCAGTAGTAGACCGGGACAGCATTCACCCCTCCACTTT. V and J are TRBV19 and TRBJ1-6; 7 bases match TRBD1. V gave up 4 bases and J gave up 8 bases; unmatched junction bases: 5. This CDR3 is 14 amino acids long. Germline lookup yields CDR1 LNHDA and CDR2 SQIVND (reference sequence).

The chain couples TRBV6-8 to TRBJ2-5; D ambiguous. The V end was cut by 6 bases, the J end by 0 bases, with 5 bases between. This CDR3 has 12 residues. Germline CDR1 reads MNHGY; CDR2 reads SAAAGT. The DNA for the CDR3 is TGTGCCAGCAGGCAGTACCAAGAGACCCAGTACTTC. This encodes CASRQYQETQYF.

V and J are TRBV6-5 and TRBJ1-1, with 9 nucleotides matching TRBD1. V trimming: 8 bases; J trimming: 3 bases; junction bases outside the gene matches: 10. Germline CDR1 is MNHEY and CDR2 is SVGAGI. CDR3 size: 15 residues. The CDR3 nucleotides read TGTGCCAGCCGTCCGGACAGGGGAGGAGACACTGAAGCTTTCTTT. Translation: CASRPDRGGDTEAFF.

The chain is built from TRBV30 and TRBJ2-5; 10 bases line up with TRBD2. The CDR3 covers 16 residues. With V trimmed by 0 bases and J by 0 bases, 4 bases remained unmatched. The germline V gene encodes CDR1 GTSNPN and CDR2 SVGIG (reference sequence). CDR3 sequence reads: CAWSVGAGGHQETQYF. CDR3 nucleotide sequence: TGTGCCTGGAGTGTAGGAGCGGGGGGGCACCAAGAGACCCAGTACTTC.

V gene TRBV19 combines with J gene TRBJ1-6, with D perhaps TRBD1 (6 bases). Germline CDR1 is LNHDA and CDR2 is SQIVND (reference sequence). Deletions cut 7 bases from V and 14 bases from J, with 15 bases between. The CDR3 spans 12 residues. The CDR3 loop reads CASTVAGATLHF. DNA for the CDR3: TGTGCCAGTACCGTCGCGGGGGCCACCCTCCACTTT.

This rearrangement joins TRBV5-1 to TRBJ2-1; 11 bases match TRBD2. In germline, CDR1 is SGHRS, CDR2 YFSETQ. The CDR3 consists of 17 residues. J gave up 0 bases and V 5 bases, and 7 bases lay outside the gene matches. The CDR3 here is CASSRVAGGYSYNEQFF. CDR3 DNA: TGCGCCAGCAGTAGGGTAGCGGGGGGGTACTCCTACAATGAGCAGTTCTTC.

The chain uses TRBV7-3 and TRBJ2-2; 7 bases line up with TRBD2. With V trimmed by 3 bases and J by 1 base, 2 bases remained unmatched. Germline assignment: CDR1 SGHTA and CDR2 FQGTGA. The CDR3 totals 15 residues. This chain's CDR3 is CASSFREGNTGELFF. The CDR3 nucleotides read TGTGCCAGCAGCTTCAGGGAGGGGAACACCGGGGAGCTGTTTTTT.

The chain uses TRBV18 and TRBJ2-1; TRBD2 is a possible D gene (6 bases). Trimming pared 4 bases from V and 10 bases from J, leaving 17 bases between. The CDR3 is made up of 14 amino acids. The V gene's germline CDR1 is KGHSH and CDR2 LQKENI. The CDR3 loop is CASSLGTFPSEQFF. As DNA, the CDR3 is TGTGCCAGCTCACTCGGGACTTTCCCCTCGGAGCAGTTCTTC.

In this sample, this clone turned up once. The chain has TRBV6-6 and TRBJ1-1; tentatively, D is TRBD1 (5 bases). The germline gives CDR1 MNHNY, CDR2 SVGAGI (reference sequence). V was cut by 7 bases and J by 2 bases, with 14 bases left in between. The CDR3 covers 14 residues. The chain's CDR3 is CASNPGLGNTEAFF. The CDR3 DNA reads as TGTGCCAGCAACCCGGGACTCGGAAACACTGAAGCTTTCTTT.

J is TRBJ2-1 and V is TRBV7-9; 14 bases are a match to TRBD2. Losses at the gene ends were 1 base for V and 6 bases for J; bases not matched to a gene: 5. Germline V lookup: CDR1 SEHNR, CDR2 FQNEAQ (reference sequence). This CDR3 spans 17 amino acids. CDR3 nucleotide sequence: TGTGCCAGCAGCTTAGGGCTGGGACTAGCGGGGGCCAATGAGCAGTTCTTC. Translating it yields CASSLGLGLAGANEQFF.

The chain joins TRBV2 to TRBJ2-7, with TRBD1 identical over 10 bases. This CDR3 has 15 amino acids. V dropped 10 bases and J dropped 2; count of bases not matched to a gene: 11. CDR1 and CDR2 (germline): SNHLY, FYNNEI. The DNA for the CDR3 is TGTGCCACCCTACGGGGACAGGGGTTCCCCTACGAGCAGTACTTC. Amino acid sequence: CATLRGQGFPYEQYF.